The clone carrying this T cell receptor beta chain was found a few times. The antigen remains undetermined. This entry comes from a study of blood T cells in healthy people across ages. Study-wide findings and caveats: Comparison with aged donors showed that long-lived donors had more naive CD4+ cells and higher diversity.

After removal of 7 bases from V and 3 bases from J, the junction contained 3 bases not matched to a gene. The CDR3 is made up of 13 amino acids. Germline CDR1 reads MNHNS; CDR2 reads SASEGT. The authors ran a second PCR of about 6 to 11 cycles using a sample-barcoded 5' primer and a J-beta primer mix. From each sample, at least 3 million paired-end reads containing CDR3 were obtained. TCRdb itself ran the 5' RACE reads through MiXCR, one entry per CDR3 protein. This sample yields about 1.6 million distinct CDR3 sequences, of which about 32% are seen a single time; approximately 11% belongs to the top ten. Investigators took roughly 9.5 milliliters of peripheral blood from every donor. Per individual sample, total RNA of at least 6 micrograms was extracted.

Source material: blood. The chain uses TRBV6-1 and TRBJ2-5; 9 bases are a match to TRBD2. This sequence was found in a woman under 40 in good health. The CDR3, as DNA: TGTGCCAGCACCGGGACTAGCAAAGAGACCCAGTACTTC. As protein: CASTGTSKETQYF.